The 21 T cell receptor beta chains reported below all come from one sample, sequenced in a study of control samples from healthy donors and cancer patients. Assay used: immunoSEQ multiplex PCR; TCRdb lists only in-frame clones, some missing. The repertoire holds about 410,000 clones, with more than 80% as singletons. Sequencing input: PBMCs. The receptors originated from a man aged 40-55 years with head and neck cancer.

The CDR3 protein is CATEAGFGSPLHF. The CDR3 DNA follows: TGTGCCACCGAGGCGGGGTTTGGCTCACCCCTCCACTTT. The chain combines TRBV19 with TRBJ1-6; unclear D gene. The CDR3 length is 13 residues. From germline, CDR1 is LNHDA and CDR2 SQIVND (reference sequence). Trimming took off 10 bases at V and 10 bases at J, with 17 bases between the two ends.

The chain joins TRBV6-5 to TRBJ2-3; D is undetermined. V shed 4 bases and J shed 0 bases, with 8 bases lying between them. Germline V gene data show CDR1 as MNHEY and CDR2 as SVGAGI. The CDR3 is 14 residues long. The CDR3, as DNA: TGTGCCAGCAGTTTTTCACAGAGCACAGATACGCAGTATTTT. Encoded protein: CASSFSQSTDTQYF.

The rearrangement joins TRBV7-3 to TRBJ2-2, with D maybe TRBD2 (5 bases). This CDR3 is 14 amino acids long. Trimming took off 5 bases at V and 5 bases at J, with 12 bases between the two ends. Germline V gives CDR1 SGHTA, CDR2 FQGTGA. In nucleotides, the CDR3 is TGTGCCAGCAGCGCCGGCCCGGGGACCGGGGAGCTGTTTTTT. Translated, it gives CASSAGPGTGELFF.

CDR3: CASSLWGLAANEQFF. CDR3 nucleotide sequence: TGTGCCAGCAGTTTATGGGGACTAGCGGCAAATGAGCAGTTCTTC. V gene TRBV28 combines with J gene TRBJ2-1; the match to TRBD2 covers 11 bases. Germline lookup yields CDR1 MDHEN and CDR2 SYDVKM. The ends lost 0 bases at V and 7 bases at J; junction bases unmatched: 2. The CDR3 is made up of 15 amino acids.

This chain's CDR3 is CASSFAGQQLSNYGYTF. CDR3 nucleotide sequence: TGTGCCAGCAGCTTTGCGGGACAGCAACTCTCTAACTATGGCTACACCTTC. The V gene is TRBV7-8, the J gene TRBJ1-2; 7 bases map to TRBD1. With 3 bases clipped from V and 0 bases from J, the junction kept 10 bases outside the gene matches. The CDR3 runs 17 residues. Germline V gene lookup returns CDR1 SGHVS and CDR2 FQNEAQ. Filled out from reference TRBV7-8 and TRBJ1-2, the complete variable domain reads GAGVSQSPRYKVAKRGQDVALRCDPISGHVSLFWYQQALGQGPEFLTYFQNEAQLDKSGLPSDRFFAERPEGSVSTLKIQRTQQEDSAVYLCASSFAGQQLSNYGYTFGSGTRLTVV.

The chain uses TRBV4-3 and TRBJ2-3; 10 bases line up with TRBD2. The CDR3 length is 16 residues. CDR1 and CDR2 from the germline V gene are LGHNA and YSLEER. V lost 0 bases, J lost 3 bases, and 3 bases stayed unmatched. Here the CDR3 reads CASSQDGSGGTDTQYF. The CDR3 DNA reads TGCGCCAGCAGCCAAGATGGTAGCGGGGGGACAGATACGCAGTATTTT.

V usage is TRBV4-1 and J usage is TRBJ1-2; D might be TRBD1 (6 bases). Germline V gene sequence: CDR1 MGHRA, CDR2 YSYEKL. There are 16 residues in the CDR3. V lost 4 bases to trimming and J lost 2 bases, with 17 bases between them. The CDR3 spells CASSPVGGATNYGYTF. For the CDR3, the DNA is TGCGCCAGCAGCCCAGTGGGGGGGGCAACAAACTATGGCTACACCTTC.

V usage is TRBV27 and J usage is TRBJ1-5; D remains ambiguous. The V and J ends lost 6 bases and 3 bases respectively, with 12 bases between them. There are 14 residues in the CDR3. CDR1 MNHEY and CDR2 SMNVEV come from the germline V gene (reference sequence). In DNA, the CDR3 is TGTGCCAGCAGCCGGAATGGGCTCAATCAGCCCCAGCATTTT. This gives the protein CASSRNGLNQPQHF.

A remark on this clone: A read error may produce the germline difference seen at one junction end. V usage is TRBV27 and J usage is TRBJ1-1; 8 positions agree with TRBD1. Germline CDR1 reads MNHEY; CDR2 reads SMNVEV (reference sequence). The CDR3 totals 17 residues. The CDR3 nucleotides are TGTGCCAGCAATTTACGAGGCAGGGGGCGCTTTTCAACTGAAGCTTTCTTT. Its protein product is CASNLRGRGRFSTEAFF.

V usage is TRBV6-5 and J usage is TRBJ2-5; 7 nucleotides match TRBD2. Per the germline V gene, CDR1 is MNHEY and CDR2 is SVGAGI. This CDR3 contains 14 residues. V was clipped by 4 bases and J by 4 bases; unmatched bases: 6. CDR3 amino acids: CASSFAGVGETQYF. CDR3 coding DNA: TGTGCCAGCAGTTTCGCGGGAGTAGGAGAGACCCAGTACTTC.

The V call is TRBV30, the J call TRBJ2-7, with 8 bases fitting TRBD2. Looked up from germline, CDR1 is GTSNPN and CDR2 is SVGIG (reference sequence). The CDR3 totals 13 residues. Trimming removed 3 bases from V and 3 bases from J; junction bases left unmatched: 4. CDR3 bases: TGTGCCTGGAGAACCGGGACTAGCTACGAGCAGTACTTC. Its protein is CAWRTGTSYEQYF. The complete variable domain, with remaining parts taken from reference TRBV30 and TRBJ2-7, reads SQTIHQWPATLVQPVGSPLSLECTVEGTSNPNLYWYRQAAGRGLQLLFYSVGIGQISSEVPQNLSASRPQDRQFILSSKKLLLSDSGFYLCAWRTGTSYEQYFGPGTRLTVT.

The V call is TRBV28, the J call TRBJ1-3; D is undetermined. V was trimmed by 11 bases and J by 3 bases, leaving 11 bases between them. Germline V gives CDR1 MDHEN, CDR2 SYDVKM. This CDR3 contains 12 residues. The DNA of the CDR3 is TGTGCCGCCCGGCGAGGTGGAAACACCATATATTTT. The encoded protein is CAARRGGNTIYF.

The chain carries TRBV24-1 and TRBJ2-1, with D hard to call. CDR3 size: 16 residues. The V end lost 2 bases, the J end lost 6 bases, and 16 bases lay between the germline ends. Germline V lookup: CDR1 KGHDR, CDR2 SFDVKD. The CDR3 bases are TGTGCCACCAGTGATTCTCGGACGGCCCCGGTCAATGAGCAGTTCTTC. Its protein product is CATSDSRTAPVNEQFF.

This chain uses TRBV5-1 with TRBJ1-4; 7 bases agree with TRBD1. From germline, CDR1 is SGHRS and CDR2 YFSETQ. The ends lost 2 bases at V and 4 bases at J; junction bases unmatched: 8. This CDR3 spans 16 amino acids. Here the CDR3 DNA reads TGCGCCAGCAGCTTTGCCCCGACAGGGATTAATGAAAAACTGTTTTTT. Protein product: CASSFAPTGINEKLFF.

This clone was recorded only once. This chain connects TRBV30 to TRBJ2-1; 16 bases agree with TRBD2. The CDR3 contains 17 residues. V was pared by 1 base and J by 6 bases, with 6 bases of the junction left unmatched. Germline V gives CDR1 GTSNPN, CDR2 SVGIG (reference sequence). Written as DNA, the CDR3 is TGTGCCTGGAGTGGGGGACTAGCGGGAGGGCCCACCAATGAGCAGTTCTTC. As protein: CAWSGGLAGGPTNEQFF.

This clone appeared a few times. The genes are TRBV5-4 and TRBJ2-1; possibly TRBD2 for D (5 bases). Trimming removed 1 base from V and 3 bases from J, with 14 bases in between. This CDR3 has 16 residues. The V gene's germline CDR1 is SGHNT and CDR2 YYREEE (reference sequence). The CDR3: CASSLSATGSYNEQFF. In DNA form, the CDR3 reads TGTGCCAGCAGCTTGAGCGCGACGGGGAGCTACAATGAGCAGTTCTTC.

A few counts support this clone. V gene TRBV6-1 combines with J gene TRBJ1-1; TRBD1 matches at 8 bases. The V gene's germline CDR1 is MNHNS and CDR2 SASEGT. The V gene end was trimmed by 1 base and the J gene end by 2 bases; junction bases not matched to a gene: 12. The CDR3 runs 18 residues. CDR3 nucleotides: TGTGCCAGCAGTGAAGGGACAGGGAGGGTCGGTCATAACACTGAAGCTTTCTTT. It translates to CASSEGTGRVGHNTEAFF.

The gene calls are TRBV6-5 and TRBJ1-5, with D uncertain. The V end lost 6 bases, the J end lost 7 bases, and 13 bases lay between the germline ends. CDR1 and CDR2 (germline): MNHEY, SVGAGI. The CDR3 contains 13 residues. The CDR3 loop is CASRGWVDQPQHF. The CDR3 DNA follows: TGTGCCAGCAGAGGATGGGTAGACCAGCCCCAGCATTTT.

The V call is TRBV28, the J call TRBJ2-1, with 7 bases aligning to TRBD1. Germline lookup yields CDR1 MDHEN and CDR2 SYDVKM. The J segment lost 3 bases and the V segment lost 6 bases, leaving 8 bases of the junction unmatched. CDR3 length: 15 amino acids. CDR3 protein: CASSQTGDVYNEQFF. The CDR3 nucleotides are TGTGCCAGCAGCCAAACAGGGGACGTCTACAATGAGCAGTTCTTC.

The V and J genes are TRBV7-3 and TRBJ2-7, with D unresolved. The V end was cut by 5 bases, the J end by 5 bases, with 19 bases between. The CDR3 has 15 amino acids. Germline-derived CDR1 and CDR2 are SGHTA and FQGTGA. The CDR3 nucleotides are TGTGCCAGCAGCCTACGCCCCGAACCAGTGAACGAGCAGTACTTC. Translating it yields CASSLRPEPVNEQYF.

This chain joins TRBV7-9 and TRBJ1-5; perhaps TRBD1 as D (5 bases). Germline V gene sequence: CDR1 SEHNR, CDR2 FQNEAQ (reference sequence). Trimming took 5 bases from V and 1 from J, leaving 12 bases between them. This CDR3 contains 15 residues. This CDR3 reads CASSQGEGSNQPQHF. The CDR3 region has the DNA TGTGCCAGCAGCCAAGGGGAGGGCAGCAATCAGCCCCAGCATTTT. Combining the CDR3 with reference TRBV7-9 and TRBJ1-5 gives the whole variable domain DTGVSQNPRHKITKRGQNVTFRCDPISEHNRLYWYRQTLGQGPEFLTYFQNEAQLEKSRLLSDRFSAERPKGSFSTLEIQRTEQGDSAMYLCASSQGEGSNQPQHFGDGTRLSIL.